What follows are 3 T cell receptor beta chains derived from one specimen sequenced in a study of identical twins' blood T cells. TCRdb re-called the 5' RACE reads through MiXCR, storing one row per CDR3 protein. The sample yields roughly 380,000 distinct CDR3 sequences, roughly 30% seen once. Sequenced: PBMCs. The receptors were sampled from a woman aged 18-49 years in good health.

For this clonotype: One junction end does not reproduce the germline sequence, and a read error may be involved. The chain carries TRBV5-6 and TRBJ1-1, with D hard to call. The CDR3 length is 14 residues. Germline V gene data show CDR1 as SGHDT and CDR2 as YYEEEE. The DNA for the CDR3 is TGTGCCAGCAGCTTGGTTGTATTACACACTGAGGCTTTCTTT. Translation gives CASSLVVLHTEAFF.

As for this clonotype: At one boundary the junction diverges from the germline segment, which might be a read error. The J gene is TRBJ1-5, the V gene TRBV11-2; perhaps TRBD1 as D (6 bases). Germline CDR1 reads SGHAT; CDR2 reads FQNNGV. This CDR3 contains 17 residues. CDR3 sequence: CGSSLGMGAVGNQPQHF. CDR3 DNA sequence: TGTGGCAGCAGCTTAGGGATGGGGGCAGTTGGCAATCAGCCCCAGCATTTT.

Worth noting for this clonotype: Sequence at one end of the junction differs from germline and may be a read error. CDR3 coding DNA: TGTGCCAGCAGCCACAACACCGGGGCGCTGTTTTTT. Protein: CASSHNTGALFF. The chain carries TRBV14 and TRBJ2-2, with D perhaps assigned TRBD1 or TRBD2 (5 bases each). The CDR3 runs to 12 residues. CDR1 is SGHDN and CDR2 is FVKESK in the germline V gene.